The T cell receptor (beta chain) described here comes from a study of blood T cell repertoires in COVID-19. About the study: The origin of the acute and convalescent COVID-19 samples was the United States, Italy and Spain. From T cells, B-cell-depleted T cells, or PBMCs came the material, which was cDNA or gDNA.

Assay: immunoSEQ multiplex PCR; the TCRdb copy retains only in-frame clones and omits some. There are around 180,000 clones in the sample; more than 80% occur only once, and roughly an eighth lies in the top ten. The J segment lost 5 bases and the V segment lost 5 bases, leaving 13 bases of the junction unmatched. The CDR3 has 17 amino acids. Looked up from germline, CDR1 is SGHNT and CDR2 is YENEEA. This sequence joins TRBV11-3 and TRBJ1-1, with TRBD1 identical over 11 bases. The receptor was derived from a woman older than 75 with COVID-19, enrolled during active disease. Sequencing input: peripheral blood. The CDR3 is CASSPRDGTGGGTEAFF. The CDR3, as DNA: TGTGCCAGCAGCCCACGAGATGGGACAGGGGGAGGAACTGAAGCTTTCTTT.